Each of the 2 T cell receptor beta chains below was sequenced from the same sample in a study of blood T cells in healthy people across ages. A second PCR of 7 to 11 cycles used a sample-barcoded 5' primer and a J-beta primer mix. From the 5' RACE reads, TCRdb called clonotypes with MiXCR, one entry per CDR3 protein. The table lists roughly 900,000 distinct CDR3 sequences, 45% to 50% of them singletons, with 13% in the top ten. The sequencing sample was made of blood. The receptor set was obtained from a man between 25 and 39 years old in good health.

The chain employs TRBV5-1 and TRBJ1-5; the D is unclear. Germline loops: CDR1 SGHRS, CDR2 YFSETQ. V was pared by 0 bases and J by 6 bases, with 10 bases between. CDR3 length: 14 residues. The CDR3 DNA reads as TGCGCCAGCAGCTTGGGGGAGAAGAGTCAGCCCCAGCATTTT. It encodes CASSLGEKSQPQHF.

The chain's CDR3 is CASSQDPYRVRYF. CDR3 DNA sequence: TGTGCCAGCAGCCAAGACCCTTACAGGGTAAGGTACTTC. V and J are TRBV3-1 and TRBJ2-5; D is perhaps TRBD1 (6 bases). From germline, CDR1 is LGHDT and CDR2 YNNKEL (reference sequence). CDR3 length equals 13 residues. V shed 0 bases and J shed 13 bases, with 15 bases lying between them.